This TCR beta chain was found in a study of identical twins. Findings and limits, study-wide: The conclusions drew on cross-sectional statistical analysis instead of tracking the same donors. The study found weaker excess twin sharing in beta out-of-frame sequences.

After template switching added a universal primer site, the resulting cDNA carried unique molecular identifiers. TCRdb used MiXCR to reprocess the 5' RACE reads, holding one entry per CDR3 protein. The data hold fewer than 350,000 distinct CDR3 sequences, with about 8.1% observed a single time. The V gene's germline CDR1 is LGHDT and CDR2 YNNKEL (reference sequence). V dropped 1 base and J dropped 1 base, with 10 bases sitting between them. The length of the CDR3 is 15 residues. Comments on this clonotype: Its antigen is not identified.

These same data were also listed under a study on yellow fever vaccine responses in identical twins.

The J gene is TRBJ1-1, the V gene TRBV3-1; D is unresolved. The specimen was memory (CD45RO+) T cells sorted from blood. The clonotype originates from a woman between 18 and 29 years old in good health. The CDR3 spells CASSQGNRPNTEAFF. In DNA, the CDR3 is TGTGCCAGCAGCCAAGGCAACCGACCGAACACTGAAGCTTTCTTT.